These 18 T cell receptor beta chains were sequenced from one sample in a study of blood T cell repertoires in COVID-19. Assay: immunoSEQ multiplex PCR; the TCRdb copy retains only in-frame clones and omits some. The repertoire holds about 170,000 clones, 80% to 90% seen once, with roughly 15% in the top ten. The sample comprised peripheral blood. These TCRs come from a woman aged 70-85 years with COVID-19, enrolled during active disease.

CDR3 loop: CASSLISGGDADTQYF. The CDR3 DNA follows: TGCGCCAGCAGCTTGATAAGCGGGGGGGATGCAGATACGCAGTATTTT. The V call is TRBV5-1, the J call TRBJ2-3; 10 bases are shared with TRBD2. This CDR3 contains 16 residues. Germline CDR1 reads SGHRS; CDR2 reads YFSETQ. The trim removed 1 base at V and 4 bases at J, leaving 6 bases unmatched.

V is TRBV5-1 and J is TRBJ1-2; D perhaps matches TRBD1 (6 bases). Per germline, CDR1 SGHRS and CDR2 YFSETQ. With 4 bases removed from V and 0 bases from J, the gap between germline ends came to 7 bases. The CDR3 is 13 residues long. The CDR3 DNA follows: TGCGCCAGCAGCGACAGGCCTAACTATGGCTACACCTTC. This codes for CASSDRPNYGYTF.

The rearrangement links TRBV11-2 to TRBJ1-1, with no clear D. This CDR3 is built from 15 residues. With 3 bases removed from V and 1 base from J, the gap between germline ends came to 12 bases. CDR1 is SGHAT, CDR2 FQNNGV, per germline. In nucleotides, the CDR3 is TGTGCCAGCAGCTTTTCCTTGACAAAGAACACTGAAGCTTTCTTT. It yields the protein CASSFSLTKNTEAFF.

This rearrangement joins TRBV6-6 to TRBJ1-3; 9 bases agree with TRBD1. Germline loops: CDR1 MNHNY, CDR2 SVGAGI (reference sequence). The CDR3 totals 16 residues. Trimming took 5 bases from V and 0 from J; bases not matched to a gene: 5. CDR3 bases: TGTGCCAGCAGTATGGGACAGGGCCCCTCTGGAAACACCATATATTTT. Its protein product is CASSMGQGPSGNTIYF.

The V call is TRBV5-1, the J call TRBJ2-5; tentative D call: TRBD1 (6 bases). Germline V lookup: CDR1 SGHRS, CDR2 YFSETQ. Trimming left V 2 bases short and J 1 base short, with 9 bases between. The CDR3 runs to 14 residues. The chain's CDR3 is CASSFGTRQETQYF. DNA of the CDR3: TGCGCCAGCAGCTTTGGGACACGCCAAGAGACCCAGTACTTC.

The DNA of the CDR3 is TGTGCCAGCAGTTTGACGACAGCGAACACCGGGGAGCTGTTTTTT. Translated, it gives CASSLTTANTGELFF. The chain links TRBV27 to TRBJ2-2, with D perhaps matching TRBD1 (5 bases). CDR1 and CDR2 (germline): MNHEY, SMNVEV (reference sequence). The V end lost 3 bases, the J end lost 0 bases, and 8 bases lay between the germline ends. The CDR3 loop spans 15 amino acids.

V and J are TRBV15 and TRBJ1-2, with 9 bases fitting TRBD1. Germline V gene data show CDR1 as LNHNV and CDR2 as YYDKDF (reference sequence). V dropped 0 bases and J dropped 4; count of bases not matched to a gene: 6. This CDR3 contains 16 residues. The CDR3 here is CATSRDEGTGSYGYTF. Here the CDR3 DNA reads TGTGCCACCAGCAGAGATGAGGGGACAGGGAGCTATGGCTACACCTTC.

The J gene is TRBJ2-3, the V gene TRBV14; D is perhaps TRBD1 (5 bases). The germline gives CDR1 SGHDN, CDR2 FVKESK. This CDR3 region has 13 residues. V shed 2 bases and J shed 8 bases, with 11 bases lying between them. The CDR3 reads CASSQFPQGTQYF. The CDR3 bases are TGTGCCAGCAGCCAATTTCCGCAGGGTACGCAGTATTTT.

The V gene is TRBV3-1 (or the pseudogene TRBV3-2), the J gene TRBJ2-3; no reliable D call. Germline CDR1 reads LGHDT; CDR2 reads YNNKEL (reference sequence). The CDR3 has 14 amino acids. Trimming took 4 bases from V and 2 from J, leaving 10 bases between them. The chain's CDR3 is CASSPAYDTDTQYF. CDR3 DNA sequence: TGTGCCAGCAGCCCTGCCTATGACACAGATACGCAGTATTTT.

The chain links TRBV6-1 to TRBJ1-6; TRBD1 aligns across 8 bases. The CDR3 loop spans 16 amino acids. After removal of 1 base from V and 4 bases from J, the junction contained 3 bases not matched to a gene. Germline CDR1 and CDR2: MNHNS and SASEGT. The DNA of the CDR3 is TGTGCCAGCAGTGAAGTCACAGGGGGGTATAATTCACCCCTCCACTTT. Protein: CASSEVTGGYNSPLHF.

J is TRBJ2-3 and V is TRBV18, with 9 bases lining up with TRBD2. CDR1 and CDR2 (germline): KGHSH, LQKENI. The CDR3 consists of 16 residues. With V trimmed by 3 bases and J by 4 bases, 8 bases remained unmatched. The CDR3 is CASSPYSGSSADTQYF. The CDR3 region has the DNA TGTGCCAGCTCACCTTATAGCGGGAGTTCTGCAGATACGCAGTATTTT.

The chain couples TRBV20-1 to TRBJ2-5; no definite D call. The CDR3 consists of 11 residues. Per the germline V gene, CDR1 is DFQATT and CDR2 is SNEGSKA (reference sequence). With 6 bases removed from V and 0 bases from J, the gap between germline ends came to 5 bases. Here the CDR3 DNA reads TGCAGTGCACAAAACCAAGAGACCCAGTACTTC. Its translation: CSAQNQETQYF.

The chain recombines TRBV3-1 (or the pseudogene TRBV3-2) with TRBJ2-2, with D tentatively TRBD2 (6 bases). V was pared by 6 bases and J by 1 base, with 15 bases between. The CDR3 length is 16 residues. CDR1 is LGHDT and CDR2 is YNNKEL in the germline V gene (reference sequence). CDR3 sequence (DNA): TGTGCCAGCAGTCTTGCCGGGGGAGGGAACACCGGGGAGCTGTTTTTT. Translating gives CASSLAGGGNTGELFF.

The chain has TRBV5-8 and TRBJ1-2, with 9 bases identical to TRBD1. Germline CDR1 reads SGHTS; CDR2 reads YDEGEE. The CDR3 extends over 15 amino acids. V lost 2 bases to trimming and J lost 5 bases; unmatched junction nucleotides: 7. The CDR3 spells CASSLSGTGIYGYTF. As DNA, the CDR3 is TGTGCCAGCAGCTTATCCGGGACAGGGATATATGGCTACACCTTC. The full variable domain, completed using reference TRBV5-8 and TRBJ1-2, is EAGVTQSPTHLIKTRGQQATLRCSPISGHTSVYWYQQALGLGLQFLLWYDEGEERNRGNFPPRFSGRQFPNYSSELNVNALELEDSALYLCASSLSGTGIYGYTFGSGTRLTVV.

This clone was seen just once. This chain links TRBV5-4 with TRBJ2-7; D not resolved. Trimming left V 3 bases short and J 3 bases short, with 7 bases between. CDR3 size: 12 residues. From germline, CDR1 is SGHNT and CDR2 YYREEE (reference sequence). The CDR3 loop is CASSSTGYEQYF. Here the CDR3 DNA reads TGTGCCAGCAGCTCGACTGGCTACGAGCAGTACTTC.

The chain recombines TRBV3-1 (or the pseudogene TRBV3-2) with TRBJ1-5, with 7 positions matching TRBD1. Germline V gene lookup returns CDR1 LGHDT and CDR2 YNNKEL (reference sequence). The CDR3 length is 18 residues. After removal of 5 bases from V and 0 bases from J, the junction contained 13 bases not matched to a gene. CDR3 in amino acids: CASSSRDSVTLSNQPQHF. CDR3 coding DNA: TGTGCCAGCAGCTCTCGGGACAGCGTCACACTTAGCAATCAGCCCCAGCATTTT.

The rearrangement links TRBV7-6 to TRBJ2-3; weak D call: TRBD1 (6 bases). V lost 2 bases and J 3 bases, leaving 12 bases between the germline ends. The CDR3 covers 15 residues. Germline V gene lookup returns CDR1 SGHVS and CDR2 FNYEAQ. The CDR3, as DNA: TGTGCCAGCAGCTTACGAGGGCAGGGGACAGATACGCAGTATTTT. It encodes CASSLRGQGTDTQYF.

The chain is built from TRBV5-5 and TRBJ1-2; D not resolved. Germline CDR1 and CDR2: SGHKS and YYEKEE (reference sequence). The CDR3 has 15 amino acids. V was cut by 0 bases and J by 0 bases, with 9 bases left in between. CDR3: CASSLAGDSNYGYTF. The CDR3 DNA follows: TGTGCCAGCAGCTTGGCCGGGGATTCTAACTATGGCTACACCTTC.